Presented here are 21 T cell receptor beta chains from one specimen sequenced in a study of T-cell memory formation after mild COVID-19. TCRdb independently ran MiXCR on the 5' RACE reads; one entry per CDR3 protein. The sample yields approximately 340,000 distinct CDR3 sequences, around a sixth seen once. The sample consisted of PBMCs or a T cell subset sorted from them (not recorded which). These receptors all come from a man aged 18 to 29 who had mild COVID-19 (a few samples of this study predate the infection). Cell type and time point are not known.

The sample holds many counts of this clonotype. This chain links TRBV20-1 with TRBJ2-1; D is uncertain. The CDR3 is made up of 13 amino acids. Germline lookup yields CDR1 DFQATT and CDR2 SNEGSKA (reference sequence). Trimming took off 3 bases at V and 8 bases at J, with 14 bases between the two ends. CDR3 protein: CSARILVKHEQFF. The CDR3 bases are TGCAGTGCTAGGATCTTAGTTAAGCATGAGCAGTTCTTC.

This clonotype was seen a handful of times. V and J are TRBV12-3 or TRBV12-4 and TRBJ2-1, with D possibly TRBD2 on 6 matching bases. This CDR3 has 13 amino acids. V was clipped by 9 bases and J by 9 bases, with 18 bases between them. As DNA, the CDR3 is TGTGCCAGTACTTTTACCCCTAGCGCTGAGCAGTTCTTC. Its translation is CASTFTPSAEQFF.

This rearrangement joins TRBV12-3 or TRBV12-4 to TRBJ1-2; D is ambiguous. This CDR3 has 13 amino acids. V gave up 3 bases and J gave up 6 bases, with 11 bases separating them. The CDR3 nucleotides are TGTGCCAGCAGTTTTGGCCGGAAGGATGGCTACACCTTC. It is translated as CASSFGRKDGYTF.

This chain connects TRBV12-3 or TRBV12-4 to TRBJ2-3; D unresolved. V was cut by 6 bases and J by 4 bases, with 8 bases left in between. The CDR3 totals 12 residues. CDR3 residues: CASRRVPDTQYF. For the CDR3, the DNA is TGTGCCAGCAGAAGGGTTCCAGATACGCAGTATTTT.

The chain employs TRBV12-3 or TRBV12-4 and TRBJ2-3; 8 nucleotides match TRBD2. Trimming at V came to 6 bases and at J to 6 bases, leaving 11 bases not matched to a gene. The CDR3 contains 15 residues. The CDR3 DNA is TGTGCCAGCAGCCCCGGGAGGGGGACCCCGGATACGCAGTATTTT. Its protein product is CASSPGRGTPDTQYF.

The CDR3 region is CASSFHGGGASGEQFF. As DNA, the CDR3 is TGTGCCAGCAGTTTTCATGGCGGGGGGGCCTCCGGTGAGCAGTTCTTC. The chain combines TRBV12-3 or TRBV12-4 with TRBJ2-1, with 9 bases matching TRBD2. The CDR3 contains 16 residues. V lost 3 bases to trimming and J lost 9 bases; unmatched junction nucleotides: 12.

CDR3 DNA: TGTGCCAGCAGTGAATGGTTGGAGACCCAGTACTTC. Amino acids: CASSEWLETQYF. J is TRBJ2-5 and V is TRBV25-1, with D unresolved. The CDR3 is 12 residues long. CDR1 and CDR2 from the germline V gene are MGHDK and SYGVNS. Trimming removed 1 base from V and 5 bases from J, with 5 bases in between.

This rearrangement joins TRBV14 to TRBJ1-1; D perhaps matches TRBD1 (5 bases). This CDR3 contains 18 residues. Germline V gene lookup returns CDR1 SGHDN and CDR2 FVKESK. The V end lost 1 base, the J end lost 0 bases, and 18 bases lay between the germline ends. The DNA for the CDR3 is TGTGCCAGCAGCCAAGCGGTCAGGGTAAGCACGATGAACACTGAAGCTTTCTTT. This gives the protein CASSQAVRVSTMNTEAFF.

The table lists this clonotype with a count of one. V gene TRBV7-9 combines with J gene TRBJ1-5, with D maybe TRBD1 (6 bases). Germline CDR1 is SEHNR and CDR2 is FQNEAQ (reference sequence). This CDR3 is built from 12 residues. V lost 2 bases, J lost 10 bases, and 9 bases lay in between. Here the CDR3 reads CASSLNRDPQHF. As DNA, the CDR3 is TGTGCCAGCAGCTTAAACAGGGACCCCCAGCATTTT. The full variable domain, with the rest looked up from reference TRBV7-9 and TRBJ1-5, is DTGVSQNPRHKITKRGQNVTFRCDPISEHNRLYWYRQTLGQGPEFLTYFQNEAQLEKSRLLSDRFSAERPKGSFSTLEIQRTEQGDSAMYLCASSLNRDPQHFGDGTRLSIL.

This clonotype was seen a few times. The gene calls are TRBV20-1 and TRBJ1-5; tentatively, D is TRBD1 (6 bases). V shed 7 bases and J shed 5 bases, with 12 bases lying between them. The germline CDR1 and CDR2 sequences are DFQATT and SNEGSKA (reference sequence). CDR3 size: 12 residues. The CDR3 DNA sequence: TGCAGTGTTCAATCAGGGGATCAGCCCCAGCATTTT. Translation: CSVQSGDQPQHF.

This sequence joins TRBV20-1 and TRBJ2-6, with D maybe TRBD1 (5 bases). The V gene lost 6 bases and the J gene lost 4 bases, with 13 bases spanning the gap. CDR1 is DFQATT, CDR2 SNEGSKA, per germline (reference sequence). This CDR3 contains 14 residues. In DNA, the CDR3 is TGCAGTGCAAAGTCAGGGCAAGGGGCCAACGTCCTGACTTTC. Its translation: CSAKSGQGANVLTF.

The sample holds a few counts of this clonotype. The genes are TRBV7-9 and TRBJ2-3, with 11 bases fitting TRBD2. Per the germline V gene, CDR1 is SEHNR and CDR2 is FQNEAQ (reference sequence). V lost 1 base and J lost 3; bases outside the gene matches: 6. The CDR3 loop spans 17 amino acids. The CDR3 loop is CASSLGGSGGATDTQYF. In nucleotides, the CDR3 is TGTGCCAGCAGCTTAGGCGGTAGCGGGGGGGCTACAGATACGCAGTATTTT.

This clonotype was counted many times. The V and J genes are TRBV7-2 and TRBJ1-5; D is perhaps TRBD1 (5 bases). The CDR3 runs to 17 residues. Germline values: CDR1 SGHTA, CDR2 FQGNSA. V lost 0 bases and J lost 7, with 19 bases in between. The CDR3 is CASSLALAGLLGQPQHF. The CDR3 bases are TGTGCCAGCAGCTTAGCGCTCGCAGGGCTCCTGGGCCAGCCCCAGCATTTT.

This clonotype was detected only a few times. V is TRBV7-2 and J is TRBJ2-7; 11 bases agree with TRBD1. Germline assignment: CDR1 SGHTA and CDR2 FQGNSA. With V trimmed by 5 bases and J by 6 bases, 3 bases remained unmatched. The CDR3 length is 13 residues. The DNA for the CDR3 is TGTGCCAGCAGCGGCGGGACAGGGGGCGAGCAGTACTTC. Its translation: CASSGGTGGEQYF.

This clonotype was counted at least ten times. The chain has TRBV27 and TRBJ1-1, with 9 bases lining up with TRBD1. CDR3 length: 13 amino acids. The junction had 6 bases not matched to a gene; V was cut back by 8 bases and J by 5 bases. Germline loops: CDR1 MNHEY, CDR2 SMNVEV (reference sequence). The DNA of the CDR3 is TGTGCCAGCCGGGGGACAGGGAAGACTGAAGCTTTCTTT. The encoded protein is CASRGTGKTEAFF.

The J gene is TRBJ1-1, the V gene TRBV6-5; D is unclear. The CDR3 runs 13 residues. V was pared by 2 bases and J by 2 bases, with 6 bases between. CDR1 and CDR2 (germline): MNHEY, SVGAGI. The CDR3 loop is CASSYAYNTEAFF. The DNA for the CDR3 is TGTGCCAGCAGTTACGCATATAACACTGAAGCTTTCTTT.

This clonotype was detected a few times. V gene TRBV10-3 combines with J gene TRBJ2-2, with D possibly being TRBD1 (5 bases). In germline, CDR1 is ENHRY, CDR2 SYGVKD. The CDR3 is made up of 16 amino acids. Trimming left V 0 bases short and J 2 bases short, with 10 bases between. CDR3 in amino acids: CAISESGPSNTGELFF. Here the CDR3 DNA reads TGTGCCATCAGTGAGTCGGGGCCATCCAACACCGGGGAGCTGTTTTTT.

V usage is TRBV7-3 and J usage is TRBJ2-1; the D is unclear. Between the trimmed V and J ends, which lost 4 bases and 10 bases, there was a span of 14 bases. This CDR3 contains 13 residues. The V gene's germline CDR1 is SGHTA and CDR2 FQGTGA. For the CDR3, the DNA is TGTGCCAGCAGCTCGATTGCTAATGACGAGCAGTTCTTC. It specifies CASSSIANDEQFF.

This clonotype showed up many times. V usage is TRBV29-1 and J usage is TRBJ2-6; no definite D call. V was trimmed by 4 bases and J by 0 bases, leaving 4 bases between them. CDR3 length: 13 amino acids. Germline-derived CDR1 and CDR2 are SQVTM and ANQGSEA. The CDR3 is CSVVSSGANVLTF. The CDR3 DNA is TGCAGCGTTGTCAGCTCTGGGGCCAACGTCCTGACTTTC.

This chain uses TRBV6-5 with TRBJ1-4; 7 nucleotides align to TRBD1. CDR3 length: 15 amino acids. CDR1 and CDR2 (germline): MNHEY, SVGAGI. V was clipped by 5 bases and J by 8 bases; unmatched bases: 11. The CDR3: CASSHDRDGGEKLFF. As DNA, the CDR3 is TGTGCCAGCAGTCACGACAGGGACGGGGGAGAAAAACTGTTTTTT.

The V gene is TRBV6-2 or TRBV6-3, the J gene TRBJ2-1; D is possibly TRBD1 or TRBD2 (5 bases each). V lost 2 bases and J 6 bases, leaving 14 bases between the germline ends. This CDR3 contains 15 residues. From germline, CDR1 is MNHEY and CDR2 SVGEGT. The DNA for the CDR3 is TGTGCCAGCAGTTACCCCGGGGCCGAGGGCAATGAGCAGTTCTTC. Translated, it gives CASSYPGAEGNEQFF.